This TCR beta chain comes out of a study of blood T cell repertoires in COVID-19. Study-wide background: The study drew acute and convalescent COVID-19 samples from the United States, Italy and Spain. The analysed material was cDNA or gDNA that came from T cells, B-cell-depleted T cells, or PBMCs.

The ends lost 4 bases at V and 1 base at J; junction bases unmatched: 8. Germline V gene lookup returns CDR1 SGHNT and CDR2 YYREEE (reference sequence). This CDR3 contains 16 residues. Source study methods: Estimation of nucleated cell counts relied on the amplification of reference gene primers. TCRdb's copy holds only in-frame clones and misses some; the assay was immunoSEQ multiplex PCR. V and J calls and clone size are as listed in that table; D and trimming were resolved from the DNA. The sample includes 220,000 or so clones, around four fifths of them seen just once. The TCR originated in a woman aged 80 or older with COVID-19, enrolled during active disease. The sample consisted of peripheral blood. The rearrangement links TRBV5-4 to TRBJ2-3, with TRBD1 matching over 8 bases. The CDR3 region is CASSRDRFGGTDTQYF. The CDR3 DNA follows: TGTGCCAGCAGCAGGGACAGGTTCGGTGGCACAGATACGCAGTATTTT.